The rows below give T cell receptor beta chains drawn from one sample of a study of metastatic and nonmetastatic thyroid tumors. TCRdb called clones again from the PCR reads with MiXCR. The sample holds fewer than 40,000 clones, 18% seen once. The sequencing input was tumor tissue. The receptor set was obtained from a female donor with papillary thyroid cancer or a benign thyroid nodule (not recorded which). Some clones in this sample may be carry-over from other donors' samples. CDR3s include the opening cysteine and the closing phenylalanine or tryptophan. Each record gives: clone size, J gene, V gene, D gene, CDR3 DNA, CDR3 protein. D genes are given only for firm matches. Some rows mark clone size as missing; the rest say once, few, many or name a class of expanded clone.

abundance: few
j_gene: TRBJ2-3
v_gene: TRBV6-1
d_gene: TRBD1
CDR3nt: TGTGCCAGCAGTGATACTGGACAGGGGGCAGATACGCAGTATTTT
CDR3aa: CASSDTGQGADTQYF

abundance: many
j_gene: TRBJ1-2
v_gene: TRBV7-9
d_gene: .
CDR3nt: TGTGCCAGCAGCTTAGTCAGAACTGGACAGCGGATGGGGGGCTATGGCTACACCTTC
CDR3aa: CASSLVRTGQRMGGYGYTF

abundance: .
j_gene: TRBJ1-5
v_gene: TRBV5-4
d_gene: .
CDR3nt: TGTGCCAGCAGCTACACGGCTTCAACAATCGGGCGTTCGGGTCAGCCCCAGCATTTT
CDR3aa: CASSYTASTIGRSGQPQHF

abundance: .
j_gene: TRBJ2-2
v_gene: TRBV11-2
d_gene: TRBD2
CDR3nt: TGTGCCAGCAGCTTGACAGGGACTAGCACCCTTACCGGGGAGCTGTTTTTT
CDR3aa: CASSLTGTSTLTGELFF

abundance: many
j_gene: TRBJ2-5
v_gene: TRBV7-9
d_gene: .
CDR3nt: TGTGCCAGCAGCTTTCAATTACAGCAGACCCAGTACTTC
CDR3aa: CASSFQLQQTQYF

abundance: many
j_gene: TRBJ1-5
v_gene: TRBV4-2
d_gene: .
CDR3nt: TGTGCCAGCAGCCAAGAAGTTGTCCAGGCGGGAGCCCAGCATTTT
CDR3aa: CASSQEVVQAGAQHF

abundance: many
j_gene: TRBJ2-1
v_gene: TRBV20-1
d_gene: .
CDR3nt: TGCAGTGCTAGAGAGTCGGGACCTTCACACTACAATGAGCAGTTCTTC
CDR3aa: CSARESGPSHYNEQFF

abundance: few
j_gene: TRBJ1-5
v_gene: TRBV4-2
d_gene: TRBD1
CDR3nt: TGTGCCAGCACCCCAGAGAGGAAAGGGACAGGGGGCGAGAAGGATCAGCCCCAGCATTTT
CDR3aa: CASTPERKGTGGEKDQPQHF

abundance: .
j_gene: TRBJ1-5
v_gene: TRBV20-1
d_gene: TRBD1
CDR3nt: TGCAGTGCTATAGTCTGTGGACAGGGCTTTCAGCCCCAGCATTTT
CDR3aa: CSAIVCGQGFQPQHF

abundance: many
j_gene: TRBJ2-1
v_gene: TRBV4-3
d_gene: .
CDR3nt: TGCGCCAGCAGCCAAGATAGCGTGGGGGGGCCGAACACTGAGCAGTTCTTC
CDR3aa: CASSQDSVGGPNTEQFF

abundance: large
j_gene: TRBJ1-1
v_gene: TRBV6-1
d_gene: .
CDR3nt: TGTGCCAGCAGACTACAGGGTGGGAACACTGAAGCTTTCTTT
CDR3aa: CASRLQGGNTEAFF

abundance: many
j_gene: TRBJ2-1
v_gene: TRBV6-2/TRBV6-3
d_gene: .
CDR3nt: TGTGCCAGCAGTTACCTGAGTAAAGAGCAGTTCTTC
CDR3aa: CASSYLSKEQFF

abundance: few
j_gene: TRBJ2-2
v_gene: TRBV6-2/TRBV6-3
d_gene: TRBD2
CDR3nt: TGTGCCAGCAGGGGACTAGCGGACACCGGGGAGCTGTTTTTT
CDR3aa: CASRGLADTGELFF

abundance: .
j_gene: TRBJ2-5
v_gene: TRBV5-1
d_gene: TRBD1
CDR3nt: TGCGCCAGCAGCTCGACAGGACAGGGGGCCCGAGATACCCAGTACTTC
CDR3aa: CASSSTGQGARDTQYF

abundance: .
j_gene: TRBJ2-7
v_gene: TRBV11-1
d_gene: TRBD2
CDR3nt: TGTGCCAGCAGCTTAGCGGGGGGGTTGAGACCTACCTACGAGCAGTACTTC
CDR3aa: CASSLAGGLRPTYEQYF

abundance: many
j_gene: TRBJ1-2
v_gene: TRBV3-1
d_gene: .
CDR3nt: TGTGCCAGCAGCCTCAAGGGGGGGGGTGGCTACACCTTC
CDR3aa: CASSLKGGGGYTF

abundance: many
j_gene: TRBJ1-4
v_gene: TRBV6-1
d_gene: .
CDR3nt: TGTGCCAGCAGTGCGACACGGGTGGATGAAAAACTGTTTTTT
CDR3aa: CASSATRVDEKLFF

abundance: many
j_gene: TRBJ2-7
v_gene: TRBV19
d_gene: .
CDR3nt: TGTGCCAGTAGTATCCCCGGCTACGAGCAGTACTTC
CDR3aa: CASSIPGYEQYF

abundance: many
j_gene: TRBJ1-5
v_gene: TRBV12-3/TRBV12-4
d_gene: .
CDR3nt: TGTGCCAGCAGTTTAGAAGGGGACACGGATCAGCCCCAGCATTTT
CDR3aa: CASSLEGDTDQPQHF

abundance: .
j_gene: TRBJ2-2
v_gene: TRBV5-4
d_gene: TRBD1
CDR3nt: TGTGCCAGCAGCTTGTGGCAATTGGGCAGGGGGCCGGGCGGGGAGCTGTTTTTT
CDR3aa: CASSLWQLGRGPGGELFF

abundance: few
j_gene: TRBJ2-6
v_gene: TRBV4-1
d_gene: .
CDR3nt: TGCGCCAGCAGCCAAGCCCCAGGGTCTGGGGCCAACGTCCTGACTTTC
CDR3aa: CASSQAPGSGANVLTF

abundance: many
j_gene: TRBJ1-4
v_gene: TRBV5-8
d_gene: .
CDR3nt: TGTGCCAGCAGTCCCGGACAGAGGAGTTATGAAAAACTGTTTTTT
CDR3aa: CASSPGQRSYEKLFF

abundance: many
j_gene: TRBJ2-2
v_gene: TRBV7-2
d_gene: .
CDR3nt: TGTGCCAGCAGCTTAGCTGTGGGACGGGACACCGGGGAGCTGTTTTTT
CDR3aa: CASSLAVGRDTGELFF

abundance: many
j_gene: TRBJ1-5
v_gene: TRBV29-1
d_gene: .
CDR3nt: TGCAGCGTCCAGGGGAATAGCAATCAGCCCCAGCATTTT
CDR3aa: CSVQGNSNQPQHF

abundance: many
j_gene: TRBJ1-2
v_gene: TRBV4-2
d_gene: .
CDR3nt: TGTGCCAGCAGCCAACCAGGGGTCAGGGACTATGGCTACACCTTC
CDR3aa: CASSQPGVRDYGYTF

abundance: few
j_gene: TRBJ2-7
v_gene: TRBV10-1
d_gene: TRBD2
CDR3nt: TGCGCCAGCAGTGTACGGCGGGGGGGCCTCGGCGAGCAGTACTTC
CDR3aa: CASSVRRGGLGEQYF

abundance: .
j_gene: TRBJ1-1
v_gene: TRBV7-3
d_gene: .
CDR3nt: TGTGCCAGCAGCCCGGGGAGGGTGAACACTGAAGCTTTCTTT
CDR3aa: CASSPGRVNTEAFF

abundance: many
j_gene: TRBJ2-6
v_gene: TRBV15
d_gene: .
CDR3nt: TGTGCCACCAGCAGAGACAGGGGCCACTCTGGGGCCAACGTCCTGACTTTC
CDR3aa: CATSRDRGHSGANVLTF

abundance: .
j_gene: TRBJ1-1
v_gene: TRBV7-2
d_gene: TRBD1
CDR3nt: TGTGCCGGCAGCTTGGGGGTGACAGGGTACACTGAAGCTTTCTTT
CDR3aa: CAGSLGVTGYTEAFF

abundance: many
j_gene: TRBJ1-4
v_gene: TRBV19
d_gene: .
CDR3nt: TGTGCCAGTAGACTCCAGGGGAGGAGTGAAAAACTGTTTTTT
CDR3aa: CASRLQGRSEKLFF

abundance: few
j_gene: TRBJ1-3
v_gene: TRBV6-1
d_gene: .
CDR3nt: TGTGCCAGCAGTGAAGCAATCCAGGGGTTCCTGGTGGGAAACACCATATATTTT
CDR3aa: CASSEAIQGFLVGNTIYF

abundance: once
j_gene: TRBJ1-1
v_gene: TRBV20-1
d_gene: .
CDR3nt: TGCAGTGCTAGTAGAGGTCTAAATGAAGCTTTCTTT
CDR3aa: CSASRGLNEAFF

abundance: many
j_gene: TRBJ2-1
v_gene: TRBV15
d_gene: TRBD2
CDR3nt: TGTGCCACCAGCAGAGGTGGACTAGCGGGCGTGGACGACGCTGAGCAGTTCTTC
CDR3aa: CATSRGGLAGVDDAEQFF

abundance: .
j_gene: TRBJ2-5
v_gene: TRBV27
d_gene: .
CDR3nt: TGTGCCAGCAGTCAAGGGTATACCCAGTACTTC
CDR3aa: CASSQGYTQYF

abundance: once
j_gene: TRBJ2-1
v_gene: TRBV20-1
d_gene: TRBD2
CDR3nt: TGCAGTGCCCCCATCTGGACTAGCTCTTACGATGAGCAGTTCTTC
CDR3aa: CSAPIWTSSYDEQFF

abundance: few
j_gene: TRBJ1-5
v_gene: TRBV6-2/TRBV6-3
d_gene: TRBD1
CDR3nt: TGTGCCGCAGGGACAGTTGGCAATCAGCCCCAGCATTTT
CDR3aa: CAAGTVGNQPQHF